This T cell receptor (beta chain) was recovered during a study of blood T cell repertoires in COVID-19. Study-level information: PBMCs, B-cell-depleted T cells, or T cells provided the cDNA or gDNA that made up the material.

CDR1 is GTSNPN and CDR2 is SVGIG in the germline V gene (reference sequence). V was clipped by 5 bases and J by 1 base, with 11 bases between them. This CDR3 has 13 residues. Under the authors' procedure: Estimated nucleated cell counts came from reference gene primer amplification. Using immunoSEQ multiplex PCR, the repertoire was profiled, and TCRdb retains in-frame clones only, with some absent. Clone size and the V and J calls come from that table; the DNA yielded D and trimming. The profile shows about 300,000 clones, about four fifths of them singletons. The genes are TRBV30 and TRBJ1-1; the D gene is possibly TRBD1 (5 bases). Sequences were obtained from peripheral blood. The TCR originated in a woman aged 45 to 65 with acute or convalescent COVID-19. The CDR3: CAWLPGQNTEAFF. The CDR3 nucleotides are TGTGCCTGGTTACCAGGGCAGAACACTGAAGCTTTCTTT.